These T cell receptor beta chains were read from a single sample in a study of blood T cell repertoires in COVID-19. TCRdb keeps only in-frame clones here, not all; method: immunoSEQ multiplex PCR. The sample comprises some 200,000 clones, about 85% of which are singletons, and approximately 10% rests with the top ten. Sequencing was carried out using peripheral blood. The receptors stem from a woman aged 80 or older with COVID-19, enrolled during active disease. Each CDR3 is given with its conserved first and last residue. A D gene is named only where the DNA matches it firmly. Clone size is stated in some rows and not others, as once, few, many or a class when expanded.

. TRBJ1-1 TRBV11-2 . TGTGCCAGCAGTCGTATAGAAAGGAACACTGAAGCTTTCTTT CASSRIERNTEAFF
TRBD1 TRBJ1-2 TRBV5-1 . TGCGCCAGCAGCTTGGGGACAGGGGCTGGGGGCTACACCTTC CASSLGTGAGGYTF
TRBD1 TRBJ1-2 TRBV3-1/TRBV3-2 . TGTGCCAGCAGCCGACAGGGGTCCCCGCTTCATTATGGCTACACCTTC CASSRQGSPLHYGYTF
TRBD1 TRBJ1-6 TRBV10-3 . TGTGCCATCAGTGCAGACAGGGGGTCACCCCTCCACTTT CAISADRGSPLHF
. TRBJ1-1 TRBV12-3/TRBV12-4 . TGTGCCAGCAGTTTAGCCCTGACAGGATTGGCTTTCTTT CASSLALTGLAFF
. TRBJ2-1 TRBV10-1 . TGCGCCAGCAGTGACGGCTACAATGAGCAGTTCTTC CASSDGYNEQFF
. TRBJ1-4 TRBV6-5 . TGTGCCAGCGCAAGACAGCTCAAGAATGAAAAACTGTTTTTT CASARQLKNEKLFF
. TRBJ1-1 TRBV4-2 . TGTGCCAGCAGCCAAGAGCCTAGGGGGGGCGCCGAAGCTTTCTTT CASSQEPRGGAEAFF
. TRBJ1-5 TRBV6-5 . TGTGCCAGCAGTTACTCAGCGGTTAGCAATCAGCCCCAGCATTTT CASSYSAVSNQPQHF
TRBD2 TRBJ2-1 TRBV3-1/TRBV3-2 once TGTGCCAGCAGCCAAGATCGGACTAGCGGGGGGGCAAATGAGCAGTTCTTC CASSQDRTSGGANEQFF
. TRBJ1-4 TRBV19 . TGTGCCAGCCGAACTAACGATAGAGGAACTAATGAAAAACTGTTTTTT CASRTNDRGTNEKLFF
TRBD2 TRBJ2-4 TRBV6-1 . TGTGCCAGCAGTGAAGCCGGCAGGGAGGGGAAAAACATTCAGTACTTC CASSEAGREGKNIQYF
. TRBJ2-3 TRBV28 . TGTGCCAGCACGGTGATTGCAGGTAGCACAGATACGCAGTATTTT CASTVIAGSTDTQYF
. TRBJ1-2 TRBV4-2 . TGTGCCAGCAGCCCCTCGGAAAGCTCGAGGGATGGCTACACCTTC CASSPSESSRDGYTF
TRBD1 TRBJ1-2 TRBV4-1 . TGCGCCAGCAGCCAAGAGGACAGGGGAATGGGTGGCTACACCTTC CASSQEDRGMGGYTF
. TRBJ2-3 TRBV19 . TGTGCCAGTAGTATACGCGGGCTAGACTCAGATACGCAGTATTTT CASSIRGLDSDTQYF
. TRBJ2-6 TRBV28 once TGTGCCAGCAGTTTATTGCGTTTCTCTGGGGCCAACGTCCTGACTTTC CASSLLRFSGANVLTF
. TRBJ1-2 TRBV18 . TGTGCCAGCTCACTGACAGGAACTAACTATGGCTACACCTTC CASSLTGTNYGYTF
. TRBJ2-1 TRBV4-2 . TGTGCCAGCAGCCAAGTGGACTCCGATGAGCAGTTCTTC CASSQVDSDEQFF
. TRBJ2-2 TRBV28 . TGTGCCAGCAGTTTATTGGCGGGGTCTTTAAGAGGGGACACCGGGGAGCTGTTTTTT CASSLLAGSLRGDTGELFF
TRBD1 TRBJ1-2 TRBV4-1 . TGCGCCAGCAGCCAGGGACAGGGGGGATTCTATGGCTACACCTTC CASSQGQGGFYGYTF
. TRBJ2-7 TRBV7-6 . TGTGCCAGCAGCTTGGACTCCGAGCAGTACTTC CASSLDSEQYF
TRBD2 TRBJ2-1 TRBV3-1/TRBV3-2 . TGTGCCAGCAGCCAACCGGGACTAGGCAGTGAGCAGTTCTTC CASSQPGLGSEQFF
. TRBJ2-5 TRBV2 once TGTGCCAGCAGCGAACCTCGGGGGGCTCAAGAGACCCAGTACTTC CASSEPRGAQETQYF
TRBD2 TRBJ2-5 TRBV5-4 . TGTGCCAGCAGCCCGGGGGGAGGGGTTAGGGAGACCCAGTACTTC CASSPGGGVRETQYF
TRBD1 TRBJ2-7 TRBV9 . TGTGCCAGCAGCGTAGGGACAGGCAACGAGCAGTACTTC CASSVGTGNEQYF
. TRBJ2-2 TRBV7-2 . TGTGCCAGCAGCTCCCCCGGGACTCTGAGCGGGGAGCTGTTTTTT CASSSPGTLSGELFF
. TRBJ2-3 TRBV7-9 . TGTGCCAGCAGCTTGGGCGTTAGCGGCATCACAGATACGCAGTATTTT CASSLGVSGITDTQYF
TRBD1 TRBJ2-5 TRBV19 few TGTGCCAGTAGTATAGAATCTTCACAGGGGGCAGGGAAGACCCAGTACTTC CASSIESSQGAGKTQYF
. TRBJ1-3 TRBV5-6 . TGTGCCAGCAGCTTAACAGGAAACACCATATATTTT CASSLTGNTIYF
. TRBJ1-2 TRBV6-5 . TGTGCCAGCAGTAGTTACGGACAGCAGGGGTATGGCTACACCTTC CASSSYGQQGYGYTF
. TRBJ1-2 TRBV6-2/TRBV6-3 . TGTGCCAGCAGTTTAGGCTCAGGCTTCAACTATGGCTACACCTTC CASSLGSGFNYGYTF
TRBD1 TRBJ1-4 TRBV15 . TGTGCCACCAGCAGGCAGGGACAGGCCGGAAATGAAAAACTGTTTTTT CATSRQGQAGNEKLFF
. TRBJ1-2 TRBV3-1/TRBV3-2 . TGTGCCAGCAGGGCCGGGGGGGGTAACTATGGCTACACCTTC CASRAGGGNYGYTF
. TRBJ1-4 TRBV5-1 . TGCGCCAGCAGCTTCACAGGCGGCGAAAAACTGTTTTTT CASSFTGGEKLFF
. TRBJ1-1 TRBV6-4 . TGTGCCAGCAGTGACTTAGGGGTGACTGAAGCTTTCTTT CASSDLGVTEAFF
. TRBJ2-1 TRBV10-3 . TGTGCCATCAGCGCAGAGGCGGACAGCAGCTACAATGAGCAGTTCTTC CAISAEADSSYNEQFF
. TRBJ2-3 TRBV28 . TGTGCCAGCCGTCACTCTAGCACAGATACGCAGTATTTT CASRHSSTDTQYF
. TRBJ2-2 TRBV3-1/TRBV3-2 . TGTGCCAGCAGCCAAGATCCCGCCGGGGAGCTGTTTTTT CASSQDPAGELFF